These T cell receptor beta chains were read from a single sample in a study of cytomegalovirus exposure and HLA in healthy donors. Clones were read by immunoSEQ multiplex PCR, and TCRdb kept only the in-frame ones, dropping some. The sample has 75,000 to 95,000 clones. The material sequenced was PBMCs. The receptors shown here come from a man aged 25-45 years in good health and CMV-seronegative. CDR3s include the opening cysteine and the closing phenylalanine or tryptophan. The D gene is left open where the match is weak.

V: TRBV5-1; J: TRBJ1-1; D: .; length: 12; CDR3: CASSELNTEAFF; DNA: TGCGCCAGCAGTGAGTTGAACACTGAAGCTTTCTTT
V: TRBV19; J: TRBJ1-5; D: .; length: 13; CDR3: CASSRRGAKPQHF; DNA: TGTGCCAGTAGTCGGCGGGGGGCGAAGCCCCAGCATTTT
V: TRBV2; J: TRBJ2-5; D: TRBD2; length: 17; CDR3: CASRFYSSGGAGETQYF; DNA: TGTGCCAGCAGATTCTACTCTAGCGGGGGGGCGGGAGAGACCCAGTACTTC
V: TRBV7-9; J: TRBJ1-1; D: .; length: 15; CDR3: CASSRGLTTTNEAFF; DNA: TGTGCCAGCAGCCGAGGTTTAACGACGACTAATGAAGCTTTCTTT
V: TRBV7-3; J: TRBJ1-1; D: .; length: 17; CDR3: CASSIDSWVPMNTEAFF; DNA: TGTGCCAGCAGCATCGACAGCTGGGTCCCAATGAACACTGAAGCTTTCTTT
V: TRBV10-3; J: TRBJ2-5; D: TRBD1; length: 14; CDR3: CAIGSRGLRETQYF; DNA: TGTGCCATCGGCTCCAGGGGGCTTAGGGAGACCCAATACTTC
V: TRBV4-3; J: TRBJ2-3; D: TRBD2; length: 16; CDR3: CASSLLLAGASDTQYF; DNA: TGCGCCAGCAGCCTTTTACTAGCGGGAGCTTCAGATACGCAGTATTTT
V: TRBV5-6; J: TRBJ2-1; D: TRBD1; length: 17; CDR3: CASSLAFEDRGFNEQFF; DNA: TGTGCCAGCAGCTTGGCCTTTGAGGACAGGGGATTCAATGAGCAGTTCTTC
V: TRBV11-2; J: TRBJ2-7; D: .; length: 14; CDR3: CASSFSGAYYEQYF; DNA: TGTGCCAGCAGTTTCTCGGGAGCCTACTACGAGCAGTACTTC
V: TRBV27; J: TRBJ1-2; D: TRBD1; length: 14; CDR3: CASSVRTGGYGYTF; DNA: TGTGCCAGCAGTGTAAGGACAGGGGGATATGGCTACACCTTC
V: TRBV29-1; J: TRBJ1-2; D: TRBD1; length: 15; CDR3: CSVDKSTGGTYGYTF; DNA: TGCAGCGTTGATAAATCGACAGGGGGGACCTATGGCTACACCTTC
V: TRBV9; J: TRBJ2-3; D: TRBD2; length: 17; CDR3: CASSVAGHRTRGDTQYF; DNA: TGTGCCAGCAGCGTAGCTGGGCATCGGACTAGGGGAGATACGCAGTATTTT
V: TRBV7-2; J: TRBJ2-7; D: TRBD2; length: 17; CDR3: CASSSRPLAGGPHEQYF; DNA: TGTGCCAGCAGCTCACGACCGCTAGCGGGAGGGCCCCACGAGCAGTACTTC
V: TRBV5-1; J: TRBJ2-3; D: .; length: 14; CDR3: CASSYDRGTDTQYF; DNA: TGCGCCAGCAGCTATGACAGAGGCACAGATACGCAGTATTTT
V: TRBV18; J: TRBJ1-5; D: TRBD1; length: 14; CDR3: CASSPGQGDQPQHF; DNA: TGTGCCAGCTCACCAGGACAGGGGGATCAGCCCCAGCATTTT
V: TRBV4-2; J: TRBJ2-7; D: TRBD2; length: 16; CDR3: CASSPEGTSGGREQYF; DNA: TGTGCCAGCAGCCCAGAAGGGACTAGCGGGGGGCGCGAGCAGTACTTC
V: TRBV5-5; J: TRBJ1-2; D: .; length: 15; CDR3: CASSLRGGAPYGYTF; DNA: TGTGCCAGCAGCTTGCGGGGGGGCGCACCCTATGGCTACACCTTC
V: TRBV18; J: TRBJ2-2; D: TRBD2; length: 17; CDR3: CASSPRLTSVDTGELFF; DNA: TGTGCCAGCTCACCACGTTTGACTAGCGTTGACACCGGGGAGCTGTTTTTT
V: TRBV4-3; J: TRBJ2-7; D: TRBD2; length: 15; CDR3: CASSQGLAGNYEQYF; DNA: TGCGCCAGCAGCCAAGGACTAGCGGGGAACTACGAGCAGTACTTC
V: TRBV19; J: TRBJ2-3; D: TRBD1; length: 15; CDR3: CASSRQGAYTDTQYF; DNA: TGTGCCAGTAGTAGACAGGGGGCCTACACAGATACGCAGTATTTT
V: TRBV27; J: TRBJ2-7; D: .; length: 15; CDR3: CASSPRTTITYEQYF; DNA: TGTGCCAGCAGTCCTCGGACTACCATAACCTACGAGCAGTACTTC
V: TRBV10-1; J: TRBJ2-7; D: TRBD1; length: 14; CDR3: CASSGNQGAHEQYF; DNA: TGCGCCAGCAGTGGGAATCAGGGGGCTCACGAGCAGTACTTC
V: TRBV7-3; J: TRBJ2-7; D: TRBD2; length: 16; CDR3: CASSLDGAGEAYEQYF; DNA: TGTGCCAGCAGCTTAGACGGAGCGGGAGAGGCCTACGAGCAGTACTTC
V: TRBV18; J: TRBJ1-1; D: .; length: 16; CDR3: CASSTGTSAGGSEAFF; DNA: TGTGCCAGCTCAACCGGGACCTCGGCGGGAGGTTCTGAAGCTTTCTTT
V: TRBV5-1; J: TRBJ2-5; D: .; length: 13; CDR3: CASSGFFGETQYF; DNA: TGCGCCTCGAGCGGCTTTTTCGGAGAGACCCAGTACTTC
V: TRBV11-2; J: TRBJ1-6; D: .; length: 11; CDR3: CASSLNSPLHF; DNA: TGTGCCAGCAGCCTCAATTCACCCCTCCACTTT
V: TRBV19; J: TRBJ1-1; D: .; length: 13; CDR3: CASSIWEATEAFF; DNA: TGTGCCAGTAGTATCTGGGAGGCAACTGAAGCTTTCTTT
V: TRBV11-1; J: TRBJ2-1; D: .; length: 14; CDR3: CASSYTQGSNEQFF; DNA: TGTGCCAGCAGCTATACGCAGGGAAGCAATGAGCAGTTCTTC
V: TRBV5-1; J: TRBJ2-1; D: TRBD2; length: 16; CDR3: CASSPAGGRPYNEQFF; DNA: TGCGCCAGCTCTCCTGCGGGGGGTCGCCCCTACAATGAGCAGTTCTTC